This T cell receptor (beta chain) was recovered during a study of CD8+ T cells in alopecia areata. Samples from alopecia areata patients were lesional scalp punch biopsies and peripheral blood. Sorting from PBMCs produced CD4+ and CD8+ T cells. RNA, once extracted, was reverse transcribed into cDNA for use as the sequencing template. Profiled with immunoSEQ multiplex PCR; TCRdb holds only in-frame clones, not every one. The sample carries more than 150,000 clones, around half recorded once. The V gene's germline CDR1 is SGHAT and CDR2 FQNNGV. The CDR3 runs 11 residues. Between the trimmed V and J ends, which lost 5 bases and 4 bases, there was a span of 5 bases.

This clonotype was obtained from a human donor with alopecia areata. V and J are TRBV11-2 and TRBJ1-1; D is ambiguous. Sample: CD8+ T cells sorted from blood, taken at week 0. The CDR3 region has the DNA TGTGCCAGCAGCCCCGGCACTGAAGCTTTCTTT. Protein product: CASSPGTEAFF.